This TCR beta chain was identified during a study of OX40 agonist ivuxolimab in advanced cancers. Overall study: Every 2 weeks, patients got intravenous ivuxolimab at one of six dose levels (0.01-10 mg/kg).

The CDR3 is made up of 14 amino acids. Germline loops: CDR1 SGHRS, CDR2 YFSETQ. The V gene end was trimmed by 3 bases and the J gene end by 3 bases; junction bases not matched to a gene: 1. Produced via immunoSEQ multiplex PCR; TCRdb's table is partial and in-frame only. The profile shows some 80,000 clones, approximately 80% of them singletons. This sequence was found in an adult with an advanced solid tumor such as melanoma, head and neck, liver or kidney cancer. Sample: CD4+ or CD8+ T cells sorted from blood, taken in a trial of the OX40 agonist ivuxolimab. The chain uses TRBV5-1 and TRBJ2-2; 8 nucleotides line up with TRBD1. CDR3 protein: CASSWTGYTGELFF. DNA for the CDR3: TGCGCCAGCAGCTGGACAGGGTACACCGGGGAGCTGTTTTTT.